These 21 T cell receptor beta chains were all obtained from the same sample, sequenced in a study of CD8 T cells in Susac syndrome. cDNA came from about 0.46 to 1 ug RNA primed by random hexamers. Each CDR3 protein is one row after TCRdb ran MiXCR on the immunoSEQ multiplex PCR reads. The profile shows some 150,000 distinct CDR3 sequences, around 95% of them singletons. Sequencing was carried out using CD4+ T cells from PBMCs. These TCRs come from a human donor with Susac syndrome.

The chain couples TRBV15 to TRBJ2-3, with 10 bases aligning to TRBD1. The CDR3 has 16 amino acids. The junction had 4 bases not matched to a gene; V was cut back by 0 bases and J by 4 bases. Per the germline V gene, CDR1 is LNHNV and CDR2 is YYDKDF (reference sequence). The DNA for the CDR3 is TGTGCCACCAGCAGAGAAGGGACAGGGGTCGCAGATACGCAGTATTTT. Its protein is CATSREGTGVADTQYF.

The chain combines TRBV6-5 with TRBJ2-7; D gene ambiguous. Trimming removed 2 bases from V and 3 bases from J, with 8 bases in between. Per the germline V gene, CDR1 is MNHEY and CDR2 is SVGAGI. The CDR3 has 13 residues. The CDR3 region is CASSYGRNYEQYF. The CDR3 nucleotides are TGTGCCAGCAGTTACGGTAGAAACTACGAGCAGTACTTC.

The chain combines TRBV5-6 with TRBJ2-6; D might be TRBD1 (5 bases). CDR3 length: 18 amino acids. Trimming removed 0 bases from V and 0 bases from J, with 13 bases in between. Germline CDR1 is SGHDT and CDR2 is YYEEEE. CDR3 in amino acids: CASSLGQGDPSGANVLTF. CDR3 coding DNA: TGTGCCAGCAGCTTGGGCCAGGGTGATCCCTCTGGGGCCAACGTCCTGACTTTC.

This chain joins TRBV11-2 and TRBJ1-6; D gene unclear. Germline CDR1 reads SGHAT; CDR2 reads FQNNGV. V was clipped by 2 bases and J by 11 bases, with 16 bases between them. This CDR3 contains 15 residues. The CDR3 DNA is TGTGCCAGCAGCTTAAGCGAGCGAATACGGGCACCCCTCCACTTT. Its protein is CASSLSERIRAPLHF.

The chain recombines TRBV23-1 with TRBJ1-2, with 7 bases lining up with TRBD1. TRBV23-1 is sorted into the ORF group, with uncertain function. The CDR3 has 15 amino acids. The junction had 8 bases not matched to a gene; V was cut back by 7 bases and J by 0 bases. CDR3 amino acids: CASTSGGIPNYGYTF. CDR3 coding DNA: TGCGCCAGCACGTCAGGGGGGATCCCTAACTATGGCTACACCTTC.

The chain carries TRBV24-1 and TRBJ2-3; a weak D match, TRBD2 (6 bases). The CDR3 spans 13 residues. Trimming removed 6 bases at V and 8 bases at J, with 14 bases between. Germline CDR1 KGHDR, CDR2 SFDVKD. DNA for the CDR3: TGTGCCACCAGTCCCGCCATGGGAGGTACGCAGTATTTT. It is translated as CATSPAMGGTQYF.

The rearrangement uses TRBV29-1 and TRBJ2-1, with 11 bases that match TRBD2. V dropped 7 bases and J dropped 6; count of bases not matched to a gene: 8. The germline V gene encodes CDR1 SQVTM and CDR2 ANQGSEA. There are 14 residues in the CDR3. The DNA of the CDR3 is TGCAGCGCATTGGCCCTAGCGGGGGGCAATGAGCAGTTCTTC. This sequence encodes CSALALAGGNEQFF.

The rearrangement links TRBV13 to TRBJ1-1, with D maybe TRBD1 (5 bases). This CDR3 is built from 15 residues. CDR1 and CDR2 from the germline V gene are PRHDT and FYEKMQ (reference sequence). V gave up 4 bases and J gave up 8 bases, with 20 bases separating them. For the CDR3, the DNA is TGTGCCAGCAGCTCCAATATCGGGAGGGGTTGGGAAGCTTTCTTT. As protein: CASSSNIGRGWEAFF.

The V gene is TRBV20-1, the J gene TRBJ2-1, with D perhaps TRBD2 (5 bases). The CDR3 runs to 14 residues. Trimming took off 8 bases at V and 0 bases at J, with 14 bases between the two ends. Germline lookup yields CDR1 DFQATT and CDR2 SNEGSKA (reference sequence). CDR3: CSTTRGSSYNEQFF. The CDR3 coding sequence is TGCAGTACAACAAGAGGGAGCTCCTACAATGAGCAGTTCTTC.

The V and J genes are TRBV29-1 and TRBJ2-4; D ambiguous. Germline V lookup: CDR1 SQVTM, CDR2 ANQGSEA. Trimming pared 3 bases from V and 2 bases from J, leaving 8 bases between. The CDR3 extends over 13 amino acids. CDR3 protein: CSVDVITKNIQYF. The CDR3 DNA sequence: TGCAGCGTTGATGTGATTACCAAAAACATTCAGTACTTC.

CDR3 bases: TGCAGCGTTGAGACAGGACTAACCTGGGAGCAGTACTTC. Protein sequence: CSVETGLTWEQYF. The chain combines TRBV29-1 with TRBJ2-7; D could derive from TRBD1 or TRBD2 (6 bases each). V was pared by 3 bases and J by 7 bases, with 16 bases between. In germline, CDR1 is SQVTM, CDR2 ANQGSEA. The CDR3 loop spans 13 amino acids.

The J gene is TRBJ2-4, the V gene TRBV12-3 or TRBV12-4; D is unresolved. Deletions cut 4 bases from V and 8 bases from J, with 15 bases between. This CDR3 is built from 14 residues. The CDR3 sequence: CASSSNLMADIQYF. DNA for the CDR3: TGTGCCAGCAGTTCTAACCTCATGGCGGACATTCAGTACTTC.

This clonotype was seen more than once but under ten times. The chain has TRBV18 and TRBJ1-1; D is perhaps TRBD1 (6 bases). Trimming pared 5 bases from V and 1 base from J, leaving 8 bases between. Germline CDR1 reads KGHSH; CDR2 reads LQKENI. The CDR3 spans 13 residues. CDR3: CASSEGQNTEAFF. DNA for the CDR3: TGTGCCAGCTCAGAGGGACAGAACACTGAAGCTTTCTTT.

CDR3 DNA sequence: TGTGCCAGCAGCCAAGAGCCCAGGGGTGAAGCTTTCTTT. Protein: CASSQEPRGEAFF. The chain recombines TRBV3-1 with TRBJ1-1; a weak D match, TRBD1 (6 bases). Trimming removed 0 bases at V and 7 bases at J, with 9 bases between. The CDR3 is 13 amino acids. The germline CDR1 and CDR2 sequences are LGHDT and YNNKEL (reference sequence).

The chain joins TRBV20-1 to TRBJ1-1; weak D call: TRBD1 (6 bases). The germline V and J ends were trimmed by 3 bases and 0 bases, with 8 bases remaining between them. The CDR3 length is 13 residues. Germline V CDR1 and CDR2: DFQATT, SNEGSKA (reference sequence). The CDR3 here is CSARRDMNTEAFF. The CDR3, as DNA: TGCAGTGCTAGGCGGGACATGAACACTGAAGCTTTCTTT.

The chain has TRBV14 and TRBJ1-6; weak D call: TRBD1 (5 bases). The CDR3 has 15 residues. The V end was cut by 1 base, the J end by 4 bases, with 8 bases between. Germline CDR1 and CDR2: SGHDN and FVKESK. CDR3 amino acids: CASSQGQSYNSPLHF. The CDR3 DNA sequence: TGTGCCAGCAGCCAAGGACAGTCTTATAATTCACCCCTCCACTTT. The entire variable domain, with the rest obtained from reference TRBV14 and TRBJ1-6, is as follows: EAGVTQFPSHSVIEKGQTVTLRCDPISGHDNLYWYRRVMGKEIKFLLHFVKESKQDESGMPNNRFLAERTGGTYSTLKVQPAELEDSGVYFCASSQGQSYNSPLHFGNGTRLTVT.

This rearrangement joins TRBV25-1 to TRBJ1-1; the D gene is possibly TRBD1 (5 bases). The V end lost 10 bases, the J end lost 0 bases, and 18 bases lay between the germline ends. The CDR3 is made up of 15 amino acids. Germline V gene lookup returns CDR1 MGHDK and CDR2 SYGVNS. CDR3 coding DNA: TGTGCCACTACAGTGGCGGGGGGATTGAACACTGAAGCTTTCTTT. Its protein is CATTVAGGLNTEAFF.

The chain carries TRBV6-5 and TRBJ1-1; no clear D. Trimming pared 3 bases from V and 1 base from J, leaving 9 bases between. This CDR3 contains 14 residues. Germline V gives CDR1 MNHEY, CDR2 SVGAGI. This CDR3 reads CASSYTGRNTEAFF. In DNA form, the CDR3 reads TGTGCCAGCAGTTATACCGGGAGGAACACTGAAGCTTTCTTT.

V is TRBV29-1 and J is TRBJ2-1; TRBD1 matches at 9 bases. Trimming cost V 6 bases and J 7 bases; bases outside gene matches: 10. The length of the CDR3 is 14 residues. Germline V gene sequence: CDR1 SQVTM, CDR2 ANQGSEA. CDR3 loop: CSVVPGQGVNEQFF. The CDR3 nucleotides read TGCAGCGTCGTCCCGGGACAGGGAGTGAATGAGCAGTTCTTC.

This rearrangement joins TRBV20-1 to TRBJ2-7; D may be TRBD2 (6 bases). The germline CDR1 and CDR2 sequences are DFQATT and SNEGSKA (reference sequence). The CDR3 totals 13 residues. The V end was cut by 3 bases, the J end by 5 bases, with 14 bases between. The CDR3 sequence: CSASRMVADEQYF. Written as DNA, the CDR3 is TGCAGTGCTAGCCGTATGGTAGCGGACGAGCAGTACTTC.

This chain connects TRBV6-6 to TRBJ2-5; weak D call: TRBD2 (6 bases). The germline CDR1 and CDR2 sequences are MNHNY and SVGAGI (reference sequence). This CDR3 region has 13 residues. The V end lost 6 bases, the J end lost 2 bases, and 10 bases lay between the germline ends. The CDR3 loop reads CASREGGQETQYF. The CDR3, as DNA: TGTGCCAGCAGAGAAGGAGGGCAAGAGACCCAGTACTTC.